The TCR beta chain described here comes from a study of blood T cell repertoires in COVID-19. The CDR3 runs to 16 residues. CDR1 is LNHDA, CDR2 SQIVND, per germline (reference sequence). V lost 5 bases, J lost 4 bases, and 10 bases stayed unmatched. TCRdb's copy holds only in-frame clones and misses some; the assay was immunoSEQ multiplex PCR. The profile shows 100,000 to 110,000 clones, around four fifths of them singletons. The chain employs TRBV19 and TRBJ1-5, with 8 bases identical to TRBD1. Material: peripheral blood. This TCR was sampled from a man between 45 and 60 years old with active or convalescent COVID-19. The CDR3 loop reads CASSLPPGGRNQPQHF. In DNA form, the CDR3 reads TGTGCCAGTAGTCTTCCCCCAGGGGGCAGGAATCAGCCCCAGCATTTT.